A selection of T cell receptor beta chains follows, all from one sample in a study of shared clonotypes between healthy human individuals. Some clones are missing from TCRdb's copy, which holds only in-frame ones; the method was immunoSEQ multiplex PCR. The sample has about 2.1 million clones; about 94% are singletons. Sequenced sample: naive CD8+ T cells from PBMCs. The source is a man between 18 and 35 years old in good health. Some clones in this sample may be carry-over from other donors' samples. The CDR3 runs from the conserved cysteine through the conserved F or W. The order of the fields is V gene, CDR3 protein.

V gene: TRBV5-4
CDR3 protein: CASSSGRLSKYF

V gene: TRBV28
CDR3 protein: CASSLNVGGPADTQYF

V gene: TRBV11-2
CDR3 protein: CASSFPRSGGNYGYTF

V gene: TRBV27
CDR3 protein: CASSLDLYNEQFF

V gene: TRBV7-9
CDR3 protein: CASSFPQNTEAFF

V gene: TRBV28
CDR3 protein: CASTGGGEQYF

V gene: TRBV5-1
CDR3 protein: CASSGSAGPRPYEQYF

V gene: TRBV5-4
CDR3 protein: CASSTMGGPEPQHF

V gene: TRBV5-4
CDR3 protein: CASSHSGRASEQYF

V gene: TRBV6-5
CDR3 protein: CASSSLTSGRVREQFF

V gene: TRBV25-1
CDR3 protein: CASRGDSRVFLGNTIYF

V gene: TRBV4-2
CDR3 protein: CASSQGGRGVNTEAFF

V gene: TRBV28
CDR3 protein: CASSFWNTEAFF

V gene: TRBV28
CDR3 protein: CASSRGRRESYEQYF

V gene: TRBV9
CDR3 protein: CASSVEGGSGDTQYF

V gene: TRBV28
CDR3 protein: CASSFGTSSYEQYF

V gene: TRBV27
CDR3 protein: CASSLYLRGTIYEQYF

V gene: TRBV6-5
CDR3 protein: CASSRPGGSGTEAFF

V gene: TRBV13
CDR3 protein: CASSTGGTGEVDEQYF

V gene: TRBV13
CDR3 protein: CASSLLRTVSTDTQYF

V gene: TRBV27
CDR3 protein: CASSFGAGNTIYF

V gene: TRBV27
CDR3 protein: CASSSLQGNTEAFF

V gene: TRBV6-5
CDR3 protein: CASSYSVGLQSYEQYF

V gene: TRBV27
CDR3 protein: CASSSNRGTTGELFF

V gene: TRBV4-1
CDR3 protein: CASSQESVVGSGNTIYF

V gene: TRBV2
CDR3 protein: CASSELPGPSTDTQYF